Listed below are T cell receptor beta chains from one sample, sequenced in a study of Ad26.COV2.S vaccination and SARS-CoV-2 variants. This table comes from immunoSEQ multiplex PCR, and its TCRdb copy is limited to in-frame clones, with some not included. In the table there are some 320,000 clones, around 84% of which are singletons. The sample here was peripheral blood, taken in a trial of Ad26.COV2.S vaccine versus placebo. These receptors were collected from a person aged 18 to 65 who received the Ad26.COV2.S COVID-19 vaccine or a placebo. Each CDR3 is given with its conserved first and last residue. A D gene is named only where the DNA matches it firmly. Size is omitted from some rows. Given values are once, few, many or a class for expanded clones.

CDR3 length: 14
D gene: .
J gene: TRBJ2-6
clone size: .
V gene: TRBV6-5
CDR3 DNA: TGTGCCAGCAGCCAATACTCTGGGGCCAACGTCCTGACTTTC
CDR3 protein: CASSQYSGANVLTF

CDR3 length: 17
D gene: .
J gene: TRBJ2-2
clone size: .
V gene: TRBV24-1
CDR3 DNA: TGTGCCACCAGTGATCCCACAGGTCCTGGGAACACCGGGGAGCTGTTTTTT
CDR3 protein: CATSDPTGPGNTGELFF

CDR3 length: 11
D gene: TRBD1
J gene: TRBJ1-4
clone size: .
V gene: TRBV19
CDR3 DNA: TGTGCCAGTCACAGGGGTGAAAAACTGTTTTTT
CDR3 protein: CASHRGEKLFF

CDR3 length: 14
D gene: .
J gene: TRBJ1-5
clone size: .
V gene: TRBV9
CDR3 DNA: TGTGCCAGCAGCGTAGGAGGTACGGATCAGCCCCAGCATTTT
CDR3 protein: CASSVGGTDQPQHF

CDR3 length: 15
D gene: TRBD2
J gene: TRBJ2-3
clone size: .
V gene: TRBV2
CDR3 DNA: TGTGCCAGCAGAGCGACTAGCGGGGTCACAGATACGCAGTATTTT
CDR3 protein: CASRATSGVTDTQYF

CDR3 length: 15
D gene: TRBD1
J gene: TRBJ2-3
clone size: .
V gene: TRBV7-9
CDR3 DNA: TGTGCCAGCAGCTTAGGGACAGGGTTGGCAGATACGCAGTATTTT
CDR3 protein: CASSLGTGLADTQYF

CDR3 length: 15
D gene: .
J gene: TRBJ1-2
clone size: .
V gene: TRBV2
CDR3 DNA: TGTGCCAGCAGTTCCCCTGAAGTCGGCGACTATGGCTACACCTTC
CDR3 protein: CASSSPEVGDYGYTF

CDR3 length: 20
D gene: TRBD1
J gene: TRBJ1-5
clone size: .
V gene: TRBV19
CDR3 DNA: TGTGCCAGTAGTGCCCCCAGTTCGTGGGACAGGGGCCGATTAAATCAGCCCCAGCATTTT
CDR3 protein: CASSAPSSWDRGRLNQPQHF

CDR3 length: 16
D gene: .
J gene: TRBJ1-3
clone size: .
V gene: TRBV19
CDR3 DNA: TGTGCCAGTAGTCCCAGGGGAAGGACCTCTGGAAACACCATATATTTT
CDR3 protein: CASSPRGRTSGNTIYF

CDR3 length: 14
D gene: TRBD1
J gene: TRBJ2-7
clone size: .
V gene: TRBV27
CDR3 DNA: TGTGCCAGCAGTGTGGGACAGGAACCCTACGAGCAGTACTTC
CDR3 protein: CASSVGQEPYEQYF

CDR3 length: 14
D gene: .
J gene: TRBJ2-7
clone size: .
V gene: TRBV3-1/TRBV3-2
CDR3 DNA: TGTGCCAGCAGCCAAGCGTACAGAACGGGGGAGCAGTACTTC
CDR3 protein: CASSQAYRTGEQYF

CDR3 length: 15
D gene: TRBD1
J gene: TRBJ1-1
clone size: .
V gene: TRBV10-3
CDR3 DNA: TGTGCCATCAGTGACCCAGGGGGCGCTAACACTGAAGCTTTCTTT
CDR3 protein: CAISDPGGANTEAFF

CDR3 length: 17
D gene: TRBD2
J gene: TRBJ2-1
clone size: once
V gene: TRBV7-9
CDR3 DNA: TGTGCCAGCAGCTTAGCTGACCTACGCGGGGGGGCCCATGAGCAGTTCTTC
CDR3 protein: CASSLADLRGGAHEQFF

CDR3 length: 15
D gene: .
J gene: TRBJ2-1
clone size: .
V gene: TRBV5-1
CDR3 DNA: TGCGCCAGCAGCTTTGCCCCTTCAGGGCTGAATGAGCAGTTCTTC
CDR3 protein: CASSFAPSGLNEQFF

CDR3 length: 15
D gene: TRBD2
J gene: TRBJ2-2
clone size: .
V gene: TRBV5-5
CDR3 DNA: TGTGCCAGCAGTTCCGGGACTAGCGGGACCGGGGAGCTGTTTTTT
CDR3 protein: CASSSGTSGTGELFF

CDR3 length: 15
D gene: TRBD1
J gene: TRBJ2-1
clone size: .
V gene: TRBV7-9
CDR3 DNA: TGTGCCAGCAGCCGACAGGGCGGAACCTACAATGAGCAGTTCTTC
CDR3 protein: CASSRQGGTYNEQFF

CDR3 length: 14
D gene: TRBD2
J gene: TRBJ2-1
clone size: .
V gene: TRBV19
CDR3 DNA: TGTGCCAGTAGTTGGGGACTAGCCTACAATGAGCAGTTCTTC
CDR3 protein: CASSWGLAYNEQFF